Only one count was recorded for the clone carrying this TCR beta chain. With 6 bases clipped from V and 0 bases from J, the junction kept 4 bases outside the gene matches. The germline V gene has CDR1 MNHEY and CDR2 SVGAGI. This CDR3 has 15 residues. Methods used by the authors: Nucleated cell counts were estimated from reference gene primer amplification. The repertoire was sequenced with immunoSEQ multiplex PCR; TCRdb's copy has only in-frame clones and lacks some. V and J calls and clone size come straight from that table; D and trimming were deduced from the DNA. The data contain about 110,000 clones, 80% of them singletons. The data are from a study of blood T cell repertoires in COVID-19. Overall study: PBMCs, B-cell-depleted T cells, or T cells were the source of the cDNA or gDNA that made up the material.

The sequence derives from a human donor in a cohort sampled during active or convalescent COVID-19. The genes are TRBV6-5 and TRBJ2-2, with 7 bases fitting TRBD1. Sample: peripheral blood. CDR3 bases: TGTGCCAGCAGAGGGACAGAGACGAACACCGGGGAGCTGTTTTTT. Protein sequence: CASRGTETNTGELFF.